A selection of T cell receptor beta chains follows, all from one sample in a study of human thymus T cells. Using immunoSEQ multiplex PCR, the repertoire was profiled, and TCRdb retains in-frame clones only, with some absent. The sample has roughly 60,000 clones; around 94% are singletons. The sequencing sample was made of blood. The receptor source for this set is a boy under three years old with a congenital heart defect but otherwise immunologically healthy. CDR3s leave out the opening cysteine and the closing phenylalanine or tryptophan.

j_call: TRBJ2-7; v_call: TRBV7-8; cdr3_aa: ASSLTSGLPYEQY
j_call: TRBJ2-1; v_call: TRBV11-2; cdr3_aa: ASSLVGNEQF
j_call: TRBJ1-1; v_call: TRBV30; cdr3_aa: AWSSGEQGYTEAF
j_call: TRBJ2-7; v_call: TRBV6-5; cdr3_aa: ASSQGFAYEQY
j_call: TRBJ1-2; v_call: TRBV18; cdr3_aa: ASSPGHNYGYT
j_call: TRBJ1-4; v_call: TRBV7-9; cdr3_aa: ASSWGATNEKLF
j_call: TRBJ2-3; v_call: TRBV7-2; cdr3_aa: ASSLVWTSGRDTQY
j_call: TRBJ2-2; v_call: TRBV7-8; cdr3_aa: ASSLGRPDTGELF
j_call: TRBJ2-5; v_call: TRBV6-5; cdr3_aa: ASSSTGVDVRETQY
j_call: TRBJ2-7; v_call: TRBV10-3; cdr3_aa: AIKLGQGVHEQY
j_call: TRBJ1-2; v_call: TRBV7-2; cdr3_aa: ASSLGGIGYGYT
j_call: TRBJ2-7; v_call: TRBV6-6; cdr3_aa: ASSYSPAGDQY
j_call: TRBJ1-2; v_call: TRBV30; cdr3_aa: AWTLDTLHYGYT
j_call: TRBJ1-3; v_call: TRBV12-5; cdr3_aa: ASGLSGSGNTIY
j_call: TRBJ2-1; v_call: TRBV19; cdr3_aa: ASSIRGLAGGRDEQF
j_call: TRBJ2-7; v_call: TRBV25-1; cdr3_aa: ASSAGSYEQY
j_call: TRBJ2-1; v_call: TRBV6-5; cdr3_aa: ASSYSDGAYNEQF
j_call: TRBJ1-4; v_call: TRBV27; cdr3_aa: ASSSATNEKLF
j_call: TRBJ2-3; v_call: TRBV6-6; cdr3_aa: ASSYPDSPSTDTQY
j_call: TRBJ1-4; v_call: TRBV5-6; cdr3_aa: ASSLGEKLF
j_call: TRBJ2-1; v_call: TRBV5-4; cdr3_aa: ASSLGGPGGGYEQF
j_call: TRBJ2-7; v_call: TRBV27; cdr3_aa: ASSLSTGPGYEQY
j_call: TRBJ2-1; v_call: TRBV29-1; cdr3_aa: SFTGGGGSYNEQF
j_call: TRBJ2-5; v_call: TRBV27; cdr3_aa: ASSLRDRQGGSETQY
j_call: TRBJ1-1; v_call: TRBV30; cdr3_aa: AWSQTGSTEAF
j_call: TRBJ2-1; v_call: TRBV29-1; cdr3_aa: SVDGGGPYNEQF
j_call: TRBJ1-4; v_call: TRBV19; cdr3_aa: ASSRDRWRNEKLF
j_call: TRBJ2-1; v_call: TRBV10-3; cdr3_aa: AISEAEGTYNEQF
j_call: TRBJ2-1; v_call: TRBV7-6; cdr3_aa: ASSLGGENEQF
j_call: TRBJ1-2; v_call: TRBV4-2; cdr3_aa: ASRGTTALYGYT
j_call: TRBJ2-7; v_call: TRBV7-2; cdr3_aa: ASSVSGLAGDEQY
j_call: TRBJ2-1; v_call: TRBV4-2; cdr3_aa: ASSQVWEGWNEQF
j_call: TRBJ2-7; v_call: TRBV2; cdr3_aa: ASRSSGSEEQY
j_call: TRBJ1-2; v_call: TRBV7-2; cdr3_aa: ASSIKGYGYT
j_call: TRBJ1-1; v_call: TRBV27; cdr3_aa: ASSLAWGETEAF
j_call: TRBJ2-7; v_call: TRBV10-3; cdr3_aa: ATRPGLGMGYEQY
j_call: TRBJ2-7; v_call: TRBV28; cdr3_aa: ASSSAGEANEQY
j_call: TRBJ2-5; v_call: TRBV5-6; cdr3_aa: ASSLGPQETQY
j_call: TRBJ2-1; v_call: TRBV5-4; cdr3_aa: ASSLALAGVDYNEQF
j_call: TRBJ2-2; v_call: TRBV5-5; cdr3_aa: ASSLTSGRATGELF
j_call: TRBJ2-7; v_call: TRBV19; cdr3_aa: ASSIPDRGPGEQY
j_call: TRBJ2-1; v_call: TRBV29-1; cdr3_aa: SVTPTGGTRNEQF